This T cell receptor (beta chain) derives from a study of blood T cells in healthy people across ages. Study-level findings and limits: Roughly linear age-related decline in beta diversity appeared, significant by age roughly 40. Estimates of total diversity, which came from one million sequenced T cells, were considered to be underestimates. It was the long-lived donors that had more naive CD4+ cells and higher diversity than aged donors.

This clonotype was recorded a few times. The antigen is unknown. CDR3 size: 13 residues. Germline V lookup: CDR1 SGHRS, CDR2 YFSETQ. V dropped 4 bases and J dropped 16 bases, with 18 bases sitting between them. Isolated per sample were at least 7 million PBMCs. The authors ran a second PCR of roughly 6 to 11 cycles using a sample-barcoded 5' primer and a J-beta primer mix. Via MiXCR, TCRdb re-called the 5' RACE reads, giving one row per CDR3 protein. The profile shows nearly 800,000 distinct CDR3 sequences, more than 50% of them singletons. This chain joins TRBV5-1 and TRBJ1-6; D is possibly TRBD1 (5 bases). The receptor's source is a man aged 40-55 years in good health. The sample taken for sequencing was blood. In nucleotides, the CDR3 is TGCGCCAGCAGCGGGGACGGCTTAGGCATACTCCACTTT. It translates to CASSGDGLGILHF.